The clone carrying this TCR beta chain was recorded at least ten times. Using RNA transcripts as the source, TCR beta CDR3 regions were amplified. The TCR CDR3 first-round RT-PCR relied on the HTBI primer set. TCRdb independently ran MiXCR on the multiplex PCR reads; one entry per CDR3 protein. The profile shows hundreds of thousands of distinct CDR3 sequences, about a sixth of them singletons. Germline V gene data show CDR1 as SGHTA and CDR2 as FQGNSA. V lost 1 base to trimming and J lost 5 bases, with 14 bases between them. CDR3 length: 15 residues. This specimen comes from a study of T cells in Graves' hyperthyroidism and ophthalmopathy.

The rearrangement uses TRBV7-2 and TRBJ2-5; possible D gene TRBD1, 5 bases. The sample consisted of blood. The TCR sequence derives from a woman aged 60-75 years with Graves' ophthalmopathy. The CDR3 bases are TGTGCCAGCAGCTTAGGACAGTCACAGAGGGAGACCCAGTACTTC. Protein: CASSLGQSQRETQYF.